This section outlines one TCR beta chain sequence together with its context. Its antigen remains unidentified. Assay: immunoSEQ multiplex PCR; the TCRdb copy retains only in-frame clones and omits some. Here the sample spans about 300,000 clones, roughly 70% being singletons. The entry originates in a study of cytotoxic CD8 clonotypes in ibrutinib-treated CLL. At the level of the study: Enrolment comprised under twelve relapsed/refractory and about 14 treatment-naive patients; about 18 were IGHV unmutated. Response sampling came at median about a year of treatment, ranging about 6 to 40 months. The sample average was 255,043 productive templates and more than 90,000 productive rearrangements. Study-level findings and limits: Public clonotypes were rare and shrank or held steady on treatment.

This receptor was obtained from a human donor with chronic lymphocytic leukemia. The specimen was PBMCs, collected after 36 months of ibrutinib treatment.

CDR3 sequence: CASSFRIESLQYF. CDR3 nucleotides: TGTGCCAGCAGTTTTAGGATCGAAAGTTTGCAGTATTTT. The chain employs TRBV7-2 and TRBJ2-3; D ambiguous. Germline V gene sequence: CDR1 SGHTA, CDR2 FQGNSA. This CDR3 is 13 amino acids long. Trimming removed 6 bases at V and 11 bases at J, with 18 bases between. Full variable domain (outside the CDR3, taken from reference TRBV7-2 and TRBJ2-3): GAGVSQSPSNKVTEKGKDVELRCDPISGHTALYWYRQSLGQGLEFLIYFQGNSAPDKSGLPSDRFSAERTGGSVSTLTIQRTQQEDSAVYLCASSFRIESLQYFGPGTRLTVL.